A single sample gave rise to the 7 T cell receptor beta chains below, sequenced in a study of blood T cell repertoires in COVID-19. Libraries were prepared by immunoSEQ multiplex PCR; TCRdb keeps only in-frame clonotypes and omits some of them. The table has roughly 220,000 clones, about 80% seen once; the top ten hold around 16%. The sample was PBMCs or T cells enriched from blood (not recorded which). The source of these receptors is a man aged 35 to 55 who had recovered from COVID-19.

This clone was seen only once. The CDR3, as DNA: TGTGCCAGCAGCTTAGTTACAGGGAACTCCTACGAGCAGTACTTC. Encoded protein: CASSLVTGNSYEQYF. V is TRBV7-2 and J is TRBJ2-7, with D perhaps TRBD1 (6 bases). CDR1 and CDR2 (germline): SGHTA, FQGNSA. The V end lost 1 base, the J end lost 0 bases, and 10 bases lay between the germline ends. This CDR3 is built from 15 residues.

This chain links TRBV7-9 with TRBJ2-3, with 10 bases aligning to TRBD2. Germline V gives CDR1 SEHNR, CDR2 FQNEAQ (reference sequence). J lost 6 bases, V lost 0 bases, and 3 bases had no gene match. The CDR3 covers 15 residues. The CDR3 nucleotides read TGTGCCAGCAGCTTAGCTAGCGGGGGGTTGGATACGCAGTATTTT. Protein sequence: CASSLASGGLDTQYF.

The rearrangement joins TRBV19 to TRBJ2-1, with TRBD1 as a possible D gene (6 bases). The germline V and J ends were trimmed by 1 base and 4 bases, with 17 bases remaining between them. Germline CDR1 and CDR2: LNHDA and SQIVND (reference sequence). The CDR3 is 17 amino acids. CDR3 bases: TGTGCCAGTAGTATAGGCCTCACAGGGAAACCGTACAATGAGCAGTTCTTC. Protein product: CASSIGLTGKPYNEQFF.

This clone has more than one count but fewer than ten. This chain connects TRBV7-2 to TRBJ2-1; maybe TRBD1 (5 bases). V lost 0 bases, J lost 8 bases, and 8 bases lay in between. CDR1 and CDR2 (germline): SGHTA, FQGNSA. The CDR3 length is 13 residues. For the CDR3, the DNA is TGTGCCAGCAGCTTAGCGGGGCTGGATGAGCAGTTCTTC. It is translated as CASSLAGLDEQFF. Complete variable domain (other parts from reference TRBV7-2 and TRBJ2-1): GAGVSQSPSNKVTEKGKDVELRCDPISGHTALYWYRQSLGQGLEFLIYFQGNSAPDKSGLPSDRFSAERTGGSVSTLTIQRTQQEDSAVYLCASSLAGLDEQFFGPGTRLTVL.

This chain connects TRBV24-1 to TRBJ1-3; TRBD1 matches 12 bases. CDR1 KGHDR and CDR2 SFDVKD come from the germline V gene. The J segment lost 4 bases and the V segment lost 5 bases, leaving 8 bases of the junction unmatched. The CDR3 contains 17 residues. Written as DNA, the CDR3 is TGTGCCACCAGTGCTGGGGGACAGGGGGCTTCGGGAAACACCATATATTTT. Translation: CATSAGGQGASGNTIYF.

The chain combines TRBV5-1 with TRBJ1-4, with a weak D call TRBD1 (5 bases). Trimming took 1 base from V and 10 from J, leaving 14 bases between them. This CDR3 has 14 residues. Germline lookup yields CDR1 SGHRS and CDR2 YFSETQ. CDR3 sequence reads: CASSLSGLELKLFF. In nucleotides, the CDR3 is TGCGCCAGCAGCTTGTCAGGGCTAGAATTAAAACTGTTTTTT.

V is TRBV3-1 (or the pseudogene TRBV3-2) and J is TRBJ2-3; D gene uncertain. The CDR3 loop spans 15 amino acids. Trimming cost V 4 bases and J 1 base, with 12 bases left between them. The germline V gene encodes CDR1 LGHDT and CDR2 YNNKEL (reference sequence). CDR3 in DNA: TGTGCCAGCAGCCCAGCAAGCGATCGCACAGATACGCAGTATTTT. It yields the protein CASSPASDRTDTQYF.